This TCR beta chain was observed in a study of control samples from healthy donors and cancer patients. Sequencing used immunoSEQ multiplex PCR; TCRdb keeps in-frame clones, though not all of them. This sample has 200,000 or so clones, with roughly 94% found just once. The ends lost 6 bases at V and 4 bases at J; junction bases unmatched: 5. CDR3 size: 14 residues. In germline, CDR1 is MNHEY, CDR2 SVGAGI. This clonotype was sampled from a man between 50 and 59 years old in good health. The V call is TRBV6-5, the J call TRBJ1-5, with 8 bases aligning to TRBD1. The sequenced sample was blood. In DNA form, the CDR3 reads TGTGCCAGCAGCCCCAGGGGGCGAAATCAGCCCCAGCATTTT. Encoded protein: CASSPRGRNQPQHF.